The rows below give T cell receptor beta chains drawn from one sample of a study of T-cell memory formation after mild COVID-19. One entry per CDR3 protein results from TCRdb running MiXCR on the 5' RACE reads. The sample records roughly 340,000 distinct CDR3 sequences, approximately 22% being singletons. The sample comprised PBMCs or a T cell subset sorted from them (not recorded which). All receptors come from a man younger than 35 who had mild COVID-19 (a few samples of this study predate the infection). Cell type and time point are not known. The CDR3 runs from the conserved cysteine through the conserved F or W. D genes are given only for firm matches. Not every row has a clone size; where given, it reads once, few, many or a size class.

CASSVGQGINQPQHF TGTGCCAGCAGCGTAGGCCAGGGGATCAATCAGCCCCAGCATTTT TRBJ1-5 - 15 - TRBV9
CASSPTGTGGEETQYF TGCGCCAGCAGCCCAACCGGGACAGGGGGCGAGGAGACCCAGTACTTC TRBJ2-5 - 16 TRBD1 TRBV5-1
CASSLFSRATGELFF TGTGCCAGCAGCTTATTTTCCAGGGCCACCGGGGAGCTGTTTTTT TRBJ2-2 few 15 - TRBV7-9
CASSLAQRNGYTF TGTGCCAGCAGCTTGGCACAGAGGAATGGCTACACCTTC TRBJ1-2 - 13 - TRBV11-2
CASSQGTGVNQPQHF TGTGCCAGCAGCCAAGGAACAGGGGTCAATCAGCCCCAGCATTTT TRBJ1-5 few 15 TRBD1 TRBV3-1
CASSQDGGGAYNEQFF TGTGCCAGCAGCCAAGACGGCGGGGGGGCCTACAATGAGCAGTTCTTC TRBJ2-1 many 16 TRBD2 TRBV4-2
CASSLPGLNQPQHF TGCGCCAGCAGCTTGCCGGGGCTCAATCAGCCCCAGCATTTT TRBJ1-5 few 14 - TRBV5-1
CASSLSGGQHENIQYF TGTGCCAGCAGCTTGTCGGGGGGGCAACATGAAAACATTCAGTACTTC TRBJ2-4 - 16 TRBD2 TRBV5-4
CASSLKRDGTEAFF TGTGCCAGCAGTTTGAAGAGGGATGGCACTGAAGCTTTCTTT TRBJ1-1 few 14 - TRBV27
CASSLAGPKQYF TGTGCCAGCAGCTTAGCAGGCCCGAAGCAGTACTTC TRBJ2-7 - 12 - TRBV7-2
CASSVDPNTEAFF TGTGCCAGCAGCGTCGACCCGAACACTGAAGCTTTCTTT TRBJ1-1 - 13 - TRBV7-2
CASSYRVGAREKLFF TGTGCCAGCAGTTATCGCGTGGGGGCAAGGGAAAAACTGTTTTTT TRBJ1-4 few 15 - TRBV6-6
CASSSQDPESYNEQFF TGTGCCAGCAGCTCCCAGGACCCCGAGTCCTACAATGAGCAGTTCTTC TRBJ2-1 - 16 - TRBV7-9
CASSWTSQGVQTEAFF TGTGCCAGCAGTTGGACCTCACAGGGGGTTCAAACTGAAGCTTTCTTT TRBJ1-1 - 16 TRBD1 TRBV6-5
CASRGEAPADTQYF TGTGCCAGCAGGGGAGAGGCCCCCGCAGATACGCAGTATTTT TRBJ2-3 - 14 - TRBV5-4
CSYRRGNTGELFF TGCAGCTACCGTCGGGGGAACACCGGGGAGCTGTTTTTT TRBJ2-2 few 13 - TRBV29-1